The 3 T cell receptor beta chains reported below all come from one sample, sequenced in a study of healthy donors' naive CD4 and CD8 T cells (dated by TCRdb to 2014 to 2015). The run used a 454 GS FLX Titanium. A previously published linear amplification protocol was used to build the TCR libraries, starting from roughly 490 ng of total RNA. The public reads were reanalyzed by TCRdb: fastp trimming at Q25, MiXCR alignment, in-frame beta chains only. Rows with a matching CDR3 protein are joined into one entry that keeps the most common DNA and genes. A total of 180,000 or so distinct CDR3 sequences appear in this sample, 65% to 75% of them only once. The ten largest clones add up to 2% to 2.5% of the sample. The sample taken for sequencing was naive CD4+ and CD8+ T cells sorted from blood, pooled from several donors. Per the publication, the cell subset or site label means: FACS-sorted naive CD4+ (CD45RO-CD45RA+) and naive CD8+ (CD45RA+CD27bright) T cells. The receptor set was obtained from a pool of human donors in good health; the sample pools cells from several healthy donors.

Worth noting for this clonotype: Germline and junction disagree at one end, which may indicate a read error. This chain joins TRBV12-3 or TRBV12-4 and TRBJ1-2; no clear D. The length of the CDR3 is 12 residues. The CDR3 DNA follows: TGTGCCAGCAGCTTAGAGAACTATGGCTACACCTTC. Protein product: CASSLENYGYTF.

This chain uses TRBV29-1 with TRBJ1-1, with D unclear. V lost 5 bases and J 4 bases, leaving 11 bases between the germline ends. Germline V gives CDR1 SQVTM, CDR2 ANQGSEA. CDR3 length: 12 amino acids. The CDR3 DNA is TGCAGCGTTCCCGTGATAGGCACTGAAGCTTTCTTT. Translated, it gives CSVPVIGTEAFF.

The chain links TRBV29-1 to TRBJ1-2; TRBD1 matches at 7 bases. The CDR3 runs 13 residues. V was clipped by 7 bases and J by 7 bases; unmatched bases: 12. Germline CDR1 SQVTM, CDR2 ANQGSEA. The CDR3 loop is CSAQGQSLGGYTF. Here the CDR3 DNA reads TGCAGCGCCCAGGGACAGAGCTTGGGTGGCTACACCTTC.